This TCR beta chain was sequenced in a study of CD4 T cells in relation to SARS-CoV-2 and coronaviruses. Germline V lookup: CDR1 MNHEY, CDR2 SVGAGI. CDR3 length: 14 amino acids. With 6 bases removed from V and 4 bases from J, the gap between germline ends came to 13 bases. Assay: immunoSEQ multiplex PCR; the TCRdb copy retains only in-frame clones and omits some. The sample contains approximately 50,000 clones, around 90% of which appear only once. This TCR was sampled from an adult with COVID-19. The chain combines TRBV6-5 with TRBJ2-1, with D possibly being TRBD1 or TRBD2 (5 bases each). The sequencing sample was made of naive CD4+ T cells from PBMCs. Stated subset: naive CD4+ T cells isolated by negative enrichment. The CDR3 region is CASSPGTKYNEQFF. The CDR3 DNA is TGTGCCAGCAGCCCCGGGACGAAGTACAATGAGCAGTTCTTC.